The 2 T cell receptor beta chains below come from one sample, sequenced in a study of cytomegalovirus exposure and HLA in healthy donors. Primers included in the PCR were 60 Vbeta and 13 Jbeta primers. TCRdb's copy holds only in-frame clones and misses some; the assay was immunoSEQ multiplex PCR. The sample includes around 130,000 clones, less than 80% seen only once; the top ten take 6.6%. Sequencing was performed on PBMCs. These receptor sequences come from a man aged 35 to 55 in good health and CMV-seropositive.

The rearrangement links TRBV19 to TRBJ1-5; D remains unclear. Germline CDR1 and CDR2: LNHDA and SQIVND (reference sequence). V lost 7 bases and J lost 7, with 5 bases in between. This CDR3 spans 10 amino acids. Here the CDR3 reads CASNRQPQHF. The CDR3, as DNA: TGTGCCAGTAACAGACAGCCCCAGCATTTT.

J is TRBJ2-5 and V is TRBV28; D is perhaps TRBD1 (6 bases). The germline V gene has CDR1 MDHEN and CDR2 SYDVKM. This CDR3 is built from 16 residues. Trimming removed 7 bases at V and 2 bases at J, with 20 bases between. The CDR3 region has the DNA TGTGCCAGCAAATTCGACAGGTTTTTCTCGCAAGAGACCCAGTACTTC. As protein: CASKFDRFFSQETQYF.